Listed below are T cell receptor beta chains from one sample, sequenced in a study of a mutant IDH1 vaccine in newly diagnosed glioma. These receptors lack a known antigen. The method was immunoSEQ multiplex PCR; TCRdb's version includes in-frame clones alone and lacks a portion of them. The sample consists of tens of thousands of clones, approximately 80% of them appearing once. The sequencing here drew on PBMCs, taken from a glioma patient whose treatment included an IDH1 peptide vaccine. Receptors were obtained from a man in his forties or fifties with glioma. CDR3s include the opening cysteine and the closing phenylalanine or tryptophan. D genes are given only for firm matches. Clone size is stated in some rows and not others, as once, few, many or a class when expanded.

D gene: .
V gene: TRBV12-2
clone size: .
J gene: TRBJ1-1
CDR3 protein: CASRLVRDTISEAFF
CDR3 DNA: TGTGCAAGTCGCTTAGTCCGGGACACCATAAGTGAAGCTTTCTTT

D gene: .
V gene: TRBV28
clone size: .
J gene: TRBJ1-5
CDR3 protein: CASSLTAGDSNQPQHF
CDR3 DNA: TGTGCCAGCAGTTTGACCGCAGGGGATAGCAATCAGCCCCAGCATTTT

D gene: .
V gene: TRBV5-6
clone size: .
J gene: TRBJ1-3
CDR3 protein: CASSLGPSRIGNTIYF
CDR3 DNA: TGTGCCAGCAGCTTGGGGCCGTCAAGGATTGGAAACACCATATATTTT

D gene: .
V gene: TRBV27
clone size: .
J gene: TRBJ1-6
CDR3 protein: CASSPNQGGRRSPLHF
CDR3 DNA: TGTGCCAGCAGTCCCAATCAAGGGGGTCGAAGATCACCCCTCCACTTT

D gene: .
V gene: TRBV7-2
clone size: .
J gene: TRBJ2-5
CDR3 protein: CASSLGQGIETQYF
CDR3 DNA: TGTGCCAGCAGCTTAGGTCAGGGGATTGAGACCCAGTACTTC

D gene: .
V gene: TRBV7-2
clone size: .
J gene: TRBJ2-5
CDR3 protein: CASSLVVSQGGETQYF
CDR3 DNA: TGTGCCAGCAGCTTAGTGGTCTCTCAGGGCGGGGAGACCCAGTACTTC

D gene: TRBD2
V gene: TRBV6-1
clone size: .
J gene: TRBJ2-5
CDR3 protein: CASRATSGGSTQYF
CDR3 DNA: TGTGCCAGCAGGGCGACTAGCGGGGGCTCTACCCAGTACTTC

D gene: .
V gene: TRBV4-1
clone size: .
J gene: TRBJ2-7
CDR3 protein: CASSLKPGESYEQYF
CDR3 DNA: TGCGCCAGCAGCCTAAAACCAGGGGAGTCCTACGAGCAGTACTTC

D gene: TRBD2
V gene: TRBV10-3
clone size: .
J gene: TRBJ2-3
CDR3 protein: CAISGRTSGTDTQYF
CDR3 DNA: TGTGCCATCAGTGGGCGGACTAGCGGAACAGATACGCAGTATTTT

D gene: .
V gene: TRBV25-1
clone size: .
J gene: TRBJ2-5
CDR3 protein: CASSEYLWYF
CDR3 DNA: TGTGCCAGCAGTGAATACCTTTGGTACTTC

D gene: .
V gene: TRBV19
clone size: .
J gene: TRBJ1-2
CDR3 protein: CASSSRGLDYGYTF
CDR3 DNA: TGTGCCAGTAGTTCCAGGGGTCTAGACTATGGCTACACCTTC

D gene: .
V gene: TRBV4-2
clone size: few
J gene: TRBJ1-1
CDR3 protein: CASSQEIAGLNTEAFF
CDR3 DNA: TGTGCCAGCAGCCAAGAGATTGCCGGGTTGAACACTGAAGCTTTCTTT

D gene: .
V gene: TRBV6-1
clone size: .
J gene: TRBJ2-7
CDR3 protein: CASSEIGSSYEQYF
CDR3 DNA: TGTGCCAGCAGTGAAATCGGGAGCTCCTACGAGCAGTACTTC

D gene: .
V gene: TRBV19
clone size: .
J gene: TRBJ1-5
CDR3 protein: CASSIDMGRGYNQPQHF
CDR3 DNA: TGTGCCAGTAGTATAGATATGGGACGAGGGTATAATCAGCCCCAGCATTTT

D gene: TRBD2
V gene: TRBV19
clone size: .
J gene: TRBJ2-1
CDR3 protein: CASRFSGSYNEQFF
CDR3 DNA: TGTGCCAGTAGATTTAGCGGGAGCTATAATGAGCAGTTCTTC

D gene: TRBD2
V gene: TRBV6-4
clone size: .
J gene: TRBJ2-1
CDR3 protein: CASSDSASGSSYNEQFF
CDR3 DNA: TGTGCCAGCAGTGACTCGGCTAGCGGGAGTTCCTACAATGAGCAGTTCTTC

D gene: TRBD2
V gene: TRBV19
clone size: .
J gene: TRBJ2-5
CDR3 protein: CASSINSGTQETQYF
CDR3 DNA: TGTGCCAGTAGTATCAATAGCGGGACGCAAGAGACCCAGTACTTC

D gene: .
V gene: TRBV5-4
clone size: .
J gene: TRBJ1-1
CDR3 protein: CASSLARGPEAFF
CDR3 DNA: TGTGCCAGCAGCTTGGCAAGGGGCCCTGAAGCTTTCTTT

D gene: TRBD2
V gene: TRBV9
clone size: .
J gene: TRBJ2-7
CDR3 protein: CASSGRESDEQYF
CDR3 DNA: TGTGCCAGCAGCGGGCGGGAGTCCGACGAGCAGTACTTC

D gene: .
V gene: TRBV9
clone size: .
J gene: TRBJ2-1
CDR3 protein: CASSVDYNEQFF
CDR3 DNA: TGTGCCAGCAGCGTAGATTATAATGAGCAGTTCTTC

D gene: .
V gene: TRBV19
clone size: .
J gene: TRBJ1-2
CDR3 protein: CAIGSGTAIYGYTF
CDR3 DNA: TGTGCCATTGGTTCCGGGACGGCTATCTATGGCTACACCTTC

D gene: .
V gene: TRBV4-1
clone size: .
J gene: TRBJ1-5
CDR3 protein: CRGYSNQPQHF
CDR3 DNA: TGTCGGGGATATAGCAATCAGCCCCAGCATTTT

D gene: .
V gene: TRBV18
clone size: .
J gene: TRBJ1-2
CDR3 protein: CASSPPRSSFNYGYTF
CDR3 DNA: TGTGCCAGCTCACCTCCCCGGTCGAGTTTTAACTATGGCTACACCTTC

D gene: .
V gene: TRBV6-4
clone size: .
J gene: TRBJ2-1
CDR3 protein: CASSEGDSYNEQFF
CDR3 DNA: TGTGCCAGCAGTGAAGGGGACTCCTACAATGAGCAGTTCTTC

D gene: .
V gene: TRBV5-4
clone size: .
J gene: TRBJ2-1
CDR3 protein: CASSLWDGTYNEQFF
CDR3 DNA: TGTGCCAGCAGCCTCTGGGACGGAACTTACAATGAGCAGTTCTTC

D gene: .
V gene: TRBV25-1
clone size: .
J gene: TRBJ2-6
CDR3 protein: CASSEWAGSLSGANVLTF
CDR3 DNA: TGTGCCAGCAGTGAATGGGCAGGCAGCCTCTCTGGGGCCAACGTCCTGACTTTC

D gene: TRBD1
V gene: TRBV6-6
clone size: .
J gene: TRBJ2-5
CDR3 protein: CASSYSRTGGETQYF
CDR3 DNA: TGTGCCAGCAGTTACTCTCGGACAGGGGGAGAGACCCAGTACTTC

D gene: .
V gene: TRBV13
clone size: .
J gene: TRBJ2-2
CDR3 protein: CASSLLSDTGELFF
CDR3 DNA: TGTGCCAGCAGCTTGCTATCCGACACCGGGGAGCTGTTTTTT

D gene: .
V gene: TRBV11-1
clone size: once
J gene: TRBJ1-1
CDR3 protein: CASSRGNRDTEAFF
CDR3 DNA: TGTGCCAGCAGCCGCGGCAACAGGGACACTGAAGCTTTCTTT

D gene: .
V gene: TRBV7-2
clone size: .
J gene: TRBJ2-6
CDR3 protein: CASSLGDSGANVLTF
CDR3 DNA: TGTGCCAGCAGCTTAGGGGACTCTGGGGCCAACGTCCTGACTTTC

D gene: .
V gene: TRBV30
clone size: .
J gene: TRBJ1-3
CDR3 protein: CAWSVGHSGNTIYF
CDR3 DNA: TGTGCCTGGAGTGTCGGTCACTCTGGAAACACCATATATTTT

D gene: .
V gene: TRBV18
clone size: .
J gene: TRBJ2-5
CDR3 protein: CASSTIGGETQYF
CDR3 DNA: TGTGCCAGCTCCACTATTGGAGGGGAGACCCAGTACTTC

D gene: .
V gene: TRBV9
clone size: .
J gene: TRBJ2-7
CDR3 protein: CASSVGGSSYEQYF
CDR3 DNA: TGTGCCAGCAGCGTAGGAGGCAGCTCCTACGAGCAGTACTTC

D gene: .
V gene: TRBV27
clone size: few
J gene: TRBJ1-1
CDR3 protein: CASSWRGNTEAFF
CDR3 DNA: TGTGCCAGCAGTTGGCGGGGGAACACTGAAGCTTTCTTT

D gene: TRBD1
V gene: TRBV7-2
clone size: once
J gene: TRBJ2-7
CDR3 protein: CASSLMRQGEEYF
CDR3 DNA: TGTGCCAGCAGCTTAATGCGCCAGGGGGAAGAGTACTTC

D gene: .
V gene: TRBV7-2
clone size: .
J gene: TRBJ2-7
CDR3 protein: CASSFGDTPSYEQYF
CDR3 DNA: TGTGCCAGCAGCTTCGGGGATACCCCAAGCTACGAGCAGTACTTC

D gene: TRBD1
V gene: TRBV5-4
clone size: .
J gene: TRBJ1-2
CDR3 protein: CASRGTGDYGYTF
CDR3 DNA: TGTGCCAGCAGGGGGACAGGGGACTATGGCTACACCTTC